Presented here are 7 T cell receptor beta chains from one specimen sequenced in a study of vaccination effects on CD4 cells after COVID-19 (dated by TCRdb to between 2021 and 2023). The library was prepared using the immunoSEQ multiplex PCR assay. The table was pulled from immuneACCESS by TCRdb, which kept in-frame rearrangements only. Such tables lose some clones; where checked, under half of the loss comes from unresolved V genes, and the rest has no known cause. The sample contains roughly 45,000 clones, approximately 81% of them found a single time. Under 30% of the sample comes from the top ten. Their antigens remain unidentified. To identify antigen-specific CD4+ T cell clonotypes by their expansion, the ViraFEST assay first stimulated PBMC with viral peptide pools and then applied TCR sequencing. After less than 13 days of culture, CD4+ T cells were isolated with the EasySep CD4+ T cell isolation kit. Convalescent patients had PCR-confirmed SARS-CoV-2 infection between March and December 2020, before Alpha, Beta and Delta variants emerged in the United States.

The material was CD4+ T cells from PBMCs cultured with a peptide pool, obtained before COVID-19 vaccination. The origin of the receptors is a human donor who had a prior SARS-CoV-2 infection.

The CDR3 region is CASSALTTTNEKLFF. The CDR3 DNA sequence: TGTGCCAGCAGTGCCCTCACTACAACTAATGAAAAACTGTTTTTT. The chain links TRBV2 to TRBJ1-4, with D unclear. Trimming stripped 4 bases from V and 0 bases from J, with 9 bases between. The CDR3 length is 15 residues. Germline CDR1 and CDR2: SNHLY and FYNNEI.

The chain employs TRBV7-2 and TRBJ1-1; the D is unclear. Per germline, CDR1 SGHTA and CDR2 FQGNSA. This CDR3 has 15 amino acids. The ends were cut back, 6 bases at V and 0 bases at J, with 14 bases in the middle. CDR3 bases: TGTGCCAGCAGTCCGGAGAAGACCATGAACACTGAAGCTTTCTTT. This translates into CASSPEKTMNTEAFF.

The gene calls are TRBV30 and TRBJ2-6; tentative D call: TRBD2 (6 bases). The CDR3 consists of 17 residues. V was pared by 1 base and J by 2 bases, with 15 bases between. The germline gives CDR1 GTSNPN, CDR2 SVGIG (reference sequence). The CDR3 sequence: CAWSARGLVTGANVLTF. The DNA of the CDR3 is TGTGCCTGGAGTGCTCGGGGGTTAGTTACTGGGGCCAACGTCCTGACTTTC.

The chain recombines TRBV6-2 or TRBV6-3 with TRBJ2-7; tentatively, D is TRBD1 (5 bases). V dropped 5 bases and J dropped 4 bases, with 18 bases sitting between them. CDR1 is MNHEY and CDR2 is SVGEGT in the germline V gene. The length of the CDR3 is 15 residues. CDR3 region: CASSRDSPLLYEQYF. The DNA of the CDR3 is TGTGCCAGCAGTAGAGACAGTCCGTTGTTATACGAGCAGTACTTC.

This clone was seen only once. The CDR3 protein is CASSYTLGANVLTF. DNA for the CDR3: TGTGCCAGCAGTTACACTCTTGGGGCCAACGTCCTGACTTTC. The chain recombines TRBV6-2 or TRBV6-3 with TRBJ2-6, with unresolved D. Germline-derived CDR1 and CDR2 are MNHEY and SVGEGT. The length of the CDR3 is 14 residues. The V gene lost 2 bases and the J gene lost 3 bases, with 5 bases spanning the gap.

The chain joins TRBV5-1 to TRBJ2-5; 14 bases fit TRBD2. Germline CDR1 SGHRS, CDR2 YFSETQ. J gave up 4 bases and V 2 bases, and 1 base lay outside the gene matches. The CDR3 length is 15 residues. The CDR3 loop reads CASSLGTSGGETQYF. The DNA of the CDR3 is TGCGCCAGCAGCTTAGGGACTAGCGGGGGAGAGACCCAGTACTTC.

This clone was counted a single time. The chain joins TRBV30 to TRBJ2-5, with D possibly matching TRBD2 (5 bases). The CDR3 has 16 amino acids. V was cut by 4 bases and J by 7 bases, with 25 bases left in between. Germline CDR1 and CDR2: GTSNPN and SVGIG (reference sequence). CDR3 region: CAWNNPSRSPGGTQYF. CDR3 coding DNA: TGTGCCTGGAACAATCCCTCTCGATCGCCCGGAGGGACCCAGTACTTC.